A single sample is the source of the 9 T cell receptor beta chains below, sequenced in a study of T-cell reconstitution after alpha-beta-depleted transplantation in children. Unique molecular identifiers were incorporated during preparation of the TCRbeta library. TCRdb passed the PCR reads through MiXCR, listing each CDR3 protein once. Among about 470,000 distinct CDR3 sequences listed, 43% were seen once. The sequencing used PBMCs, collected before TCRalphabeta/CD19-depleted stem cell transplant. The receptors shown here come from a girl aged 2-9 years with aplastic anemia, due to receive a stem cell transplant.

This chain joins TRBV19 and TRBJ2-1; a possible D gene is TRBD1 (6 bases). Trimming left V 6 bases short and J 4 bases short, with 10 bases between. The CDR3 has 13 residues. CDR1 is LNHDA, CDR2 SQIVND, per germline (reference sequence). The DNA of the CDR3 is TGTGCCAGTAGCTCAGGGGATTACAATGAGCAGTTCTTC. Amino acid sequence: CASSSGDYNEQFF.

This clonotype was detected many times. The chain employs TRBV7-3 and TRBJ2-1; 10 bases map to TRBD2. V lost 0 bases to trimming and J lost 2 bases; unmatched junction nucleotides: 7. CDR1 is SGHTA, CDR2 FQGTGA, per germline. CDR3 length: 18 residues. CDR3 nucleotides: TGTGCCAGCAGCTTAACGTTAAGCGGGAGGGCCACCTACAATGAGCAGTTCTTC. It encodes CASSLTLSGRATYNEQFF.

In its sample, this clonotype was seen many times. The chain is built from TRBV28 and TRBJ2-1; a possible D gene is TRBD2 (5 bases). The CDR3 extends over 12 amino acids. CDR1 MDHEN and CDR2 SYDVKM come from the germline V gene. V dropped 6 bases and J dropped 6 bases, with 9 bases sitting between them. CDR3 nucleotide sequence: TGTGCCAGCAGCCTCCTAGCCAATGAGCAGTTCTTC. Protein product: CASSLLANEQFF.

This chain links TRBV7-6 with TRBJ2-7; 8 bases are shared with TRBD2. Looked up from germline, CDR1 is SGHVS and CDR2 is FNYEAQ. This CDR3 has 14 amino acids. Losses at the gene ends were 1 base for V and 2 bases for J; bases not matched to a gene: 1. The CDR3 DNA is TGTGCCAGCAGCTTAGAGACTAGCGCCTACGAGCAGTACTTC. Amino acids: CASSLETSAYEQYF. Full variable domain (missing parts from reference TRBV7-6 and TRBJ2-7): GAGVSQSPRYKVTKRGQDVALRCDPISGHVSLYWYRQALGQGPEFLTYFNYEAQQDKSGLPNDRFSAERPEGSISTLTIQRTEQRDSAMYRCASSLETSAYEQYFGPGTRLTVT.

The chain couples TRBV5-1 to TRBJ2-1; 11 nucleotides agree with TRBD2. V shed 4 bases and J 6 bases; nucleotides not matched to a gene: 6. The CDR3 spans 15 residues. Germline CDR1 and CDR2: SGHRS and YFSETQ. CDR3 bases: TGCGCCAGCAGCGCGACTAGCGGGACTGGCAATGAGCAGTTCTTC. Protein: CASSATSGTGNEQFF.

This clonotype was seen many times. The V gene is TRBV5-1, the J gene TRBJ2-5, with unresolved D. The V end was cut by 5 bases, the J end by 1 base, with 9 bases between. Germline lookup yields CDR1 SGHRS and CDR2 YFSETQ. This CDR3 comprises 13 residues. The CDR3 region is CASSSLPQETQYF. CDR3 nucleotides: TGCGCCAGCAGTAGCCTCCCCCAAGAGACCCAGTACTTC.

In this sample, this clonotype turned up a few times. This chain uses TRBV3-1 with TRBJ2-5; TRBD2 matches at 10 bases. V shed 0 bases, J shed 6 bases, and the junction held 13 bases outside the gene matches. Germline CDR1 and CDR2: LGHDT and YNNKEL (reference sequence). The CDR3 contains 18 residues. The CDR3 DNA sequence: TGTGCCAGCAGCCAAGATTCCACTACGGGACTAGCGCGCCAGACCCAGTACTTC. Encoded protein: CASSQDSTTGLARQTQYF.

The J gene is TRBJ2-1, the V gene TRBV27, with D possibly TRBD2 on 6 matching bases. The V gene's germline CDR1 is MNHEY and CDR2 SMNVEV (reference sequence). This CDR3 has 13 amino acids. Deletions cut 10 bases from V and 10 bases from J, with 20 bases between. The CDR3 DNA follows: TGTGCCACCATAAAACTAGCAGGTTTGGAGCAGTTCTTC. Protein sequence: CATIKLAGLEQFF.

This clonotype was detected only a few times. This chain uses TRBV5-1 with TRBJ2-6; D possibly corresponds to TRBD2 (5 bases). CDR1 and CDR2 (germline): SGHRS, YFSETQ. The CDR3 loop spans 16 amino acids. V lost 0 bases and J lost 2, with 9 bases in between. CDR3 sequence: CASSLAEGAGANVLTF. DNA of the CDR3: TGCGCCAGCAGCTTGGCCGAGGGCGCTGGGGCCAACGTCCTGACTTTC. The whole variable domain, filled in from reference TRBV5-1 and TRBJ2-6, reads KAGVTQTPRYLIKTRGQQVTLSCSPISGHRSVSWYQQTPGQGLQFLFEYFSETQRNKGNFPGRFSGRQFSNSRSEMNVSTLELGDSALYLCASSLAEGAGANVLTFGAGSRLTVL.